A selection of T cell receptor beta chains follows, all from one sample in a study of blood T cells in healthy people across ages. TCRdb fed the 5' RACE reads into MiXCR, producing one record per CDR3 protein. The top ten hold around a sixth of the sample, which has 790,000 or so distinct CDR3 sequences, about 47% seen once. The material sequenced was blood. The source of these receptors is a man older than 75 in good health. Each CDR3 is given with its conserved first and last residue. Each record gives: J gene, V gene, D gene, clone size, CDR3 length, CDR3 protein, CDR3 DNA. D genes are given only for firm matches. Where a row states a size, it is once, few, many or the class of an expanded clone; other rows omit it.

j_gene: TRBJ1-4; v_gene: TRBV12-3/TRBV12-4; d_gene: TRBD1; abundance: few; len: 14; CDR3aa: CASSTDRDGEKLFF; CDR3nt: TGTGCCAGCAGCACTGACAGGGATGGGGAAAAACTGTTTTTT
j_gene: TRBJ2-7; v_gene: TRBV7-2; d_gene: -; abundance: -; len: 15; CDR3aa: CASNQRGGTAYEQYF; CDR3nt: TGTGCCAGCAACCAGAGAGGGGGGACAGCCTACGAGCAGTACTTC
j_gene: TRBJ1-2; v_gene: TRBV6-5; d_gene: -; abundance: -; len: 15; CDR3aa: CASSRDAGWDYGYTF; CDR3nt: TGTGCCAGCAGCCGTGATGCGGGATGGGACTATGGCTACACCTTC
j_gene: TRBJ2-7; v_gene: TRBV5-1; d_gene: TRBD1; abundance: -; len: 14; CDR3aa: CASRQTGTDYEQYF; CDR3nt: TGCGCCAGCAGGCAAACCGGGACAGACTACGAGCAGTACTTC
j_gene: TRBJ1-1; v_gene: TRBV20-1; d_gene: -; abundance: -; len: 16; CDR3aa: CSDSVSGANINTEAFF; CDR3nt: TGCAGTGATAGTGTCTCAGGGGCCAACATTAACACTGAAGCTTTCTTT
j_gene: TRBJ2-1; v_gene: TRBV11-2; d_gene: -; abundance: few; len: 16; CDR3aa: CASSQPGGAGANEQFF; CDR3nt: TGTGCCAGCAGCCAACCAGGGGGCGCGGGAGCTAATGAGCAGTTCTTC
j_gene: TRBJ2-7; v_gene: TRBV4-3; d_gene: TRBD1; abundance: -; len: 15; CDR3aa: CASSQDTGANDEQYF; CDR3nt: TGCGCCAGCAGCCAAGATACAGGGGCGAACGACGAGCAGTACTTC
j_gene: TRBJ2-4; v_gene: TRBV29-1; d_gene: -; abundance: -; len: 14; CDR3aa: CSVAGWGSKNVQYF; CDR3nt: TGCAGCGTTGCAGGTTGGGGGAGTAAAAACGTGCAGTACTTC
j_gene: TRBJ2-7; v_gene: TRBV7-8; d_gene: TRBD2; abundance: few; len: 17; CDR3aa: CASSLAQLAGRSYEQYF; CDR3nt: TGTGCCAGCAGCTTAGCGCAACTAGCGGGCCGCTCCTACGAGCAGTACTTC
j_gene: TRBJ2-5; v_gene: TRBV29-1; d_gene: -; abundance: -; len: 11; CDR3aa: CSSRETGEQYF; CDR3nt: TGCAGCTCCCGGGAGACGGGTGAGCAGTACTTC
j_gene: TRBJ1-1; v_gene: TRBV12-3/TRBV12-4; d_gene: -; abundance: -; len: 14; CDR3aa: CASSPGSGSTEAFF; CDR3nt: TGTGCCAGCAGTCCCGGAAGTGGGTCCACTGAAGCTTTCTTT
j_gene: TRBJ2-7; v_gene: TRBV7-9; d_gene: TRBD2; abundance: -; len: 19; CDR3aa: CASSRRALAGLSSYNEQYF; CDR3nt: TGTGCCAGCAGTCGGAGGGCCCTAGCGGGCCTTAGCTCCTACAATGAGCAGTACTTC
j_gene: TRBJ2-3; v_gene: TRBV7-2; d_gene: TRBD2; abundance: many; len: 14; CDR3aa: CASRLGTSLDTQYF; CDR3nt: TGTGCCAGCAGGCTGGGGACTAGTTTAGATACGCAGTATTTT
j_gene: TRBJ2-1; v_gene: TRBV10-3; d_gene: -; abundance: -; len: 11; CDR3aa: CAIRKTNEQFF; CDR3nt: TGTGCCATCAGAAAGACTAATGAGCAGTTCTTC
j_gene: TRBJ1-2; v_gene: TRBV28; d_gene: TRBD1; abundance: few; len: 12; CDR3aa: CASTRTGYGYTF; CDR3nt: TGTGCCAGCACCCGGACAGGGTATGGCTACACCTTC
j_gene: TRBJ2-3; v_gene: TRBV6-2/TRBV6-3; d_gene: TRBD2; abundance: -; len: 15; CDR3aa: CASSRLAPLTDTQYF; CDR3nt: TGTGCCAGCAGTCGACTAGCGCCTCTCACAGATACGCAGTATTTT
j_gene: TRBJ1-4; v_gene: TRBV5-1; d_gene: -; abundance: -; len: 15; CDR3aa: CASSFDQATNEKLFF; CDR3nt: TGCGCCAGCAGCTTTGACCAGGCAACTAATGAAAAACTGTTTTTT
j_gene: TRBJ2-1; v_gene: TRBV20-1; d_gene: TRBD2; abundance: many; len: 14; CDR3aa: CSARKASGSDEQFF; CDR3nt: TGCAGTGCTAGAAAGGCTAGCGGGAGCGATGAGCAGTTCTTC
j_gene: TRBJ2-4; v_gene: TRBV29-1; d_gene: TRBD2; abundance: many; len: 12; CDR3aa: CSLRTSGNIQYF; CDR3nt: TGCAGCTTAAGGACTAGCGGTAACATTCAGTACTTC
j_gene: TRBJ1-4; v_gene: TRBV9; d_gene: TRBD1; abundance: -; len: 16; CDR3aa: CASSPGQGATNEKLFF; CDR3nt: TGTGCCAGTTCACCGGGACAGGGCGCAACTAATGAAAAACTGTTTTTT
j_gene: TRBJ2-7; v_gene: TRBV7-2; d_gene: -; abundance: once; len: 14; CDR3aa: CASSLASAYNEQYF; CDR3nt: TGTGCCAGCAGCTTAGCTAGCGCCTACAATGAGCAGTACTTC
j_gene: TRBJ2-7; v_gene: TRBV7-9; d_gene: TRBD1; abundance: -; len: 13; CDR3aa: CASKRTGNYEQYF; CDR3nt: TGTGCCAGCAAAAGGACAGGTAACTACGAGCAGTACTTC
j_gene: TRBJ2-5; v_gene: TRBV9; d_gene: -; abundance: -; len: 13; CDR3aa: CASSGDTLMDQYF; CDR3nt: TGTGCCAGCAGCGGGGACACCCTCATGGACCAGTACTTC
j_gene: TRBJ2-7; v_gene: TRBV5-1; d_gene: TRBD2; abundance: -; len: 17; CDR3aa: CASSLNPAGGPSDEQYF; CDR3nt: TGCGCCAGCAGCTTGAACCCGGCGGGAGGGCCCTCAGATGAGCAGTACTTC
j_gene: TRBJ2-7; v_gene: TRBV20-1; d_gene: TRBD1; abundance: -; len: 16; CDR3aa: CSARASDRGHMGEQYF; CDR3nt: TGCAGTGCTAGAGCCTCGGACAGGGGGCACATGGGTGAGCAGTACTTC